A selection of T cell receptor beta chains follows, all from one sample in a study of human T cells and chemical hapten exposure. TCRdb redid the calling of the RACE reads with MiXCR, one entry per CDR3 protein. In the table there are about 82,000 distinct CDR3 sequences, approximately 12% of which are singletons. Material: whole blood, obtained in connection with sensitization to the hapten diphenylcyclopropenone (DPC). These receptors originate from a woman aged 45 to 65 with alopecia areata. Some clones in this sample may be carry-over from other donors' samples. The CDR3 runs from the conserved cysteine through the conserved F or W.

v_gene: TRBV12-3/TRBV12-4; j_gene: TRBJ1-6; CDR3aa: CASSFGDSPLHF
v_gene: TRBV14; j_gene: TRBJ2-3; CDR3aa: CASSRHGDPTDTQYF
v_gene: TRBV3-1; j_gene: TRBJ2-1; CDR3aa: CASSRSGSPRNEQFF
v_gene: TRBV11-2; j_gene: TRBJ1-1; CDR3aa: CASSLPGQTNTEAFF
v_gene: TRBV12-3/TRBV12-4; j_gene: TRBJ2-5; CDR3aa: CASSQKDNQETQYF
v_gene: TRBV10-2; j_gene: TRBJ2-6; CDR3aa: CASGLWANVLTF
v_gene: TRBV20-1; j_gene: TRBJ2-7; CDR3aa: CSARGGVEQYF
v_gene: TRBV4-2; j_gene: TRBJ1-2; CDR3aa: CASSQGLGYTF
v_gene: TRBV11-2; j_gene: TRBJ2-2; CDR3aa: CASSPRVPLVTGELFF
v_gene: TRBV6-6; j_gene: TRBJ2-1; CDR3aa: CASSYSPVASGRISAYNEQFF
v_gene: TRBV20-1; j_gene: TRBJ2-2; CDR3aa: CSARDAGTGGTGELFF
v_gene: TRBV12-3/TRBV12-4; j_gene: TRBJ2-7; CDR3aa: CASSPWTSGALEQYF
v_gene: TRBV20-1; j_gene: TRBJ2-5; CDR3aa: CSSTSPQETQYF
v_gene: TRBV2; j_gene: TRBJ2-2; CDR3aa: CASRGLESGELFF
v_gene: TRBV7-9; j_gene: TRBJ2-1; CDR3aa: CASSLRGEGPYNEQFF
v_gene: TRBV30; j_gene: TRBJ2-1; CDR3aa: CAWSAPVVREQFF
v_gene: TRBV11-2; j_gene: TRBJ2-7; CDR3aa: CASSLVAGDLYEQYF
v_gene: TRBV10-1; j_gene: TRBJ2-3; CDR3aa: CASSEASVVDTQYF
v_gene: TRBV20-1; j_gene: TRBJ1-1; CDR3aa: CSAMALRRMNTEAFF
v_gene: TRBV7-6; j_gene: TRBJ2-5; CDR3aa: CASSLEDRGIETQYF
v_gene: TRBV5-1; j_gene: TRBJ1-1; CDR3aa: CASSPHGMNTEAFF
v_gene: TRBV6-5; j_gene: TRBJ2-3; CDR3aa: CASSKLAGRRTDTQYF
v_gene: TRBV29-1; j_gene: TRBJ2-1; CDR3aa: CSVVPSYNEQFF
v_gene: TRBV6-1; j_gene: TRBJ1-5; CDR3aa: CASSHSTGRDQPQHF
v_gene: TRBV7-9; j_gene: TRBJ2-1; CDR3aa: CASSQERNEQFF
v_gene: TRBV7-3; j_gene: TRBJ2-6; CDR3aa: CASSRTGSGANVLTF
v_gene: TRBV5-6; j_gene: TRBJ2-3; CDR3aa: CASSFIAGDGTDTQYF
v_gene: TRBV18; j_gene: TRBJ2-1; CDR3aa: CASSPASGSYNEQFF
v_gene: TRBV20-1; j_gene: TRBJ2-1; CDR3aa: CSARGKSYNEQFF
v_gene: TRBV6-1; j_gene: TRBJ2-1; CDR3aa: CASSLTGQYNEQFF
v_gene: TRBV9; j_gene: TRBJ2-1; CDR3aa: CASSVGDYNEQFF
v_gene: TRBV18; j_gene: TRBJ1-3; CDR3aa: CASSTIGTTGNTIYF
v_gene: TRBV7-9; j_gene: TRBJ1-5; CDR3aa: CASGDRLSNQPQHF
v_gene: TRBV20-1; j_gene: TRBJ1-5; CDR3aa: CSAPRPGRSNQPQHF
v_gene: TRBV10-3; j_gene: TRBJ2-1; CDR3aa: CAISPTSGRASSYNEQFF
v_gene: TRBV20-1; j_gene: TRBJ2-5; CDR3aa: CSAPRSRVEGTQYF
v_gene: TRBV14; j_gene: TRBJ1-2; CDR3aa: CASSQARSLEGSNYGYTF
v_gene: TRBV20-1; j_gene: TRBJ1-5; CDR3aa: CSASAGFNQPQHF
v_gene: TRBV7-7; j_gene: TRBJ1-2; CDR3aa: CASSDSIARRSSSYGYTF
v_gene: TRBV29-1; j_gene: TRBJ1-4; CDR3aa: CSVEGGEKLFF
v_gene: TRBV24-1; j_gene: TRBJ2-3; CDR3aa: CATSESGTPGADTQYF